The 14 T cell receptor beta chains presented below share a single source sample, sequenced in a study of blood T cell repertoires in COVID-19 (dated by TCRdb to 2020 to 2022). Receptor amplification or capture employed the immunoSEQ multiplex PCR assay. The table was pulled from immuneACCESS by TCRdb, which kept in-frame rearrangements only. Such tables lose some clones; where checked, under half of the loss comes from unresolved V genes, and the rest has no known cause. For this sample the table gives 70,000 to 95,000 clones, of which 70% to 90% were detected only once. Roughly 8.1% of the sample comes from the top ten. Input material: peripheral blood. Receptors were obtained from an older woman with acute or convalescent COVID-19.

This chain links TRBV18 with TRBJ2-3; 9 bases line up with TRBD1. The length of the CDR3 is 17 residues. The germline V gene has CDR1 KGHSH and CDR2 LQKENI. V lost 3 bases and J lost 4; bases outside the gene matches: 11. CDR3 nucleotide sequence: TGTGCCAGCTCACCGTCGGAGGGGACAGGGAATGCAGATACGCAGTATTTT. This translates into CASSPSEGTGNADTQYF.

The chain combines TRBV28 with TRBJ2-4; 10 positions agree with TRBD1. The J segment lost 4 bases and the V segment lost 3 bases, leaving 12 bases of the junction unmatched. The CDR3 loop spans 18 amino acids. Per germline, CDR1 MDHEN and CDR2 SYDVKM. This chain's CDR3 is CASSLLGQGIMAKNIQYF. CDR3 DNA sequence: TGTGCCAGCAGTTTGCTGGGACAGGGGATAATGGCGAAAAACATTCAGTACTTC.

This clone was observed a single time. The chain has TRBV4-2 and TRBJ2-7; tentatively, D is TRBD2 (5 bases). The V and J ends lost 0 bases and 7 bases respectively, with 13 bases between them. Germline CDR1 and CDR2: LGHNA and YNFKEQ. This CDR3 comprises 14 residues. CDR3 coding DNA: TGTGCCAGCAGCCAAGATTCATTGGGCGGGGAGCAGTACTTC. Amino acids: CASSQDSLGGEQYF.

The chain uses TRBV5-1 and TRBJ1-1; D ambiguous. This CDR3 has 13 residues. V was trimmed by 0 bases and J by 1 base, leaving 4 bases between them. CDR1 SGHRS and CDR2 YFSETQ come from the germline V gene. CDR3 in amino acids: CASSLEQNTEAFF. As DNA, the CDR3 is TGCGCCAGCAGCTTGGAACAGAACACTGAAGCTTTCTTT.

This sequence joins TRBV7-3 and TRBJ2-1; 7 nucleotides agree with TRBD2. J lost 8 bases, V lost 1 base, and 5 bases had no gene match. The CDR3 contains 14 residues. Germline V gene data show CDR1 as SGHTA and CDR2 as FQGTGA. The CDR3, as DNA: TGTGCCAGCAGCTTAAGTGCGACTAGCTATGAGCAGTTCTTC. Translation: CASSLSATSYEQFF.

CDR3 sequence reads: CASSLVDGVAYEQYF. The CDR3 nucleotides are TGTGCCAGCAGCTTGGTCGACGGAGTTGCCTACGAGCAGTACTTC. The chain recombines TRBV5-6 with TRBJ2-7; D gene uncertain. The length of the CDR3 is 15 residues. V lost 0 bases to trimming and J lost 2 bases, with 12 bases between them. Germline V lookup: CDR1 SGHDT, CDR2 YYEEEE. Supplemented by reference TRBV5-6 and TRBJ2-7, the full variable domain reads DAGVTQSPTHLIKTRGQQVTLRCSPKSGHDTVSWYQQALGQGPQFIFQYYEEEERQRGNFPDRFSGHQFPNYSSELNVNALLLGDSALYLCASSLVDGVAYEQYFGPGTRLTVT.

The CDR3 spells CASRGQVMNTEAFF. The CDR3 bases are TGTGCCAGCAGGGGACAGGTAATGAACACTGAAGCTTTCTTT. This rearrangement joins TRBV28 to TRBJ1-1; the match to TRBD1 covers 8 bases. V was clipped by 6 bases and J by 0 bases; unmatched bases: 3. This CDR3 has 14 amino acids. CDR1 and CDR2 from the germline V gene are MDHEN and SYDVKM. The variable domain in full, with the rest retrieved from reference TRBV28 and TRBJ1-1, is DVKVTQSSRYLVKRTGEKVFLECVQDMDHENMFWYRQDPGLGLRLIYFSYDVKMKEKGDIPEGYSVSREKKERFSLILESASTNQTSMYLCASRGQVMNTEAFFGQGTRLTVV.

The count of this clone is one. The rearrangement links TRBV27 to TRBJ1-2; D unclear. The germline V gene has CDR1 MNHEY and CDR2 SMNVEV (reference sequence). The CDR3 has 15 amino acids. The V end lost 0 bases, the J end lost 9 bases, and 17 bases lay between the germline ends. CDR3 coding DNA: TGTGCCAGCAGTTTATCCACACCTCACCCCAAGAGCTACACCTTC. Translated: CASSLSTPHPKSYTF.

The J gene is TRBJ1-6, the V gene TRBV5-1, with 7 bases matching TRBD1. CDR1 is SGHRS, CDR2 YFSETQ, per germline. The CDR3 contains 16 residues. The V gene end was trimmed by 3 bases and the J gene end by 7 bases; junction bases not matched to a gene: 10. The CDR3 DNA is TGCGCCAGCAGCTATCGGACAGGAGCTTCGAATTCACCCCTCCACTTT. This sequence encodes CASSYRTGASNSPLHF. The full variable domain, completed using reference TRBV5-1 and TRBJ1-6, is KAGVTQTPRYLIKTRGQQVTLSCSPISGHRSVSWYQQTPGQGLQFLFEYFSETQRNKGNFPGRFSGRQFSNSRSEMNVSTLELGDSALYLCASSYRTGASNSPLHFGNGTRLTVT.

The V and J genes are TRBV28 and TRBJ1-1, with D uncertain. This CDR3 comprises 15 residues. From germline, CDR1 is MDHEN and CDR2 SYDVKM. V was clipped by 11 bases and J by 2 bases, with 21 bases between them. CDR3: CAATGSRVRNTEAFF. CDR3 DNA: TGTGCCGCTACCGGGTCCCGAGTGCGTAACACTGAAGCTTTCTTT.

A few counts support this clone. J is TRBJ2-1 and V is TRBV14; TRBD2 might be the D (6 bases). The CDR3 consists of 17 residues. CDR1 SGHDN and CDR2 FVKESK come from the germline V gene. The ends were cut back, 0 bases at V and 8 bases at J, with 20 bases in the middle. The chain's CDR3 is CASSQDLRDFKTYEQFF. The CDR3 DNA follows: TGTGCCAGCAGCCAAGACCTCCGGGACTTCAAGACCTATGAGCAGTTCTTC. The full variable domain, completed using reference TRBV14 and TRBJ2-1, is EAGVTQFPSHSVIEKGQTVTLRCDPISGHDNLYWYRRVMGKEIKFLLHFVKESKQDESGMPNNRFLAERTGGTYSTLKVQPAELEDSGVYFCASSQDLRDFKTYEQFFGPGTRLTVL.

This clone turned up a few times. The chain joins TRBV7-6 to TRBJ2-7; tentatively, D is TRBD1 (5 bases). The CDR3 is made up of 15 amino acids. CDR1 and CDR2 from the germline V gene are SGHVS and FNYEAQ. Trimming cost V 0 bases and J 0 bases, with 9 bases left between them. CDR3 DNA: TGTGCCAGCAGCTTAGCGACAGAAAGCTCCTACGAGCAGTACTTC. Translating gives CASSLATESSYEQYF.

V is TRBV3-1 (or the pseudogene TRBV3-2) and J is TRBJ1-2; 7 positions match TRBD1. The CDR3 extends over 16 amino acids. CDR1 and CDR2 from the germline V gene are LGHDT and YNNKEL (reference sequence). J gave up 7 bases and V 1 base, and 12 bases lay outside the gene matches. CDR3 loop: CASSQATLGQSAGYTF. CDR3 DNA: TGTGCCAGCAGCCAAGCAACCTTGGGACAGAGCGCTGGCTACACCTTC.

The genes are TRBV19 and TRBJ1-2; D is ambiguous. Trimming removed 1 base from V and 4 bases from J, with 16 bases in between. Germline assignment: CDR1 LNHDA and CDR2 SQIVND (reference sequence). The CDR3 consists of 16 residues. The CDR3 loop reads CASSIAISWESYGYTF. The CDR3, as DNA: TGTGCCAGTAGTATAGCGATTAGTTGGGAGAGCTATGGCTACACCTTC. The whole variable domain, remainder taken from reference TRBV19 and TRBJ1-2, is DGGITQSPKYLFRKEGQNVTLSCEQNLNHDAMYWYRQDPGQGLRLIYYSQIVNDFQKGDIAEGYSVSREKKESFPLTVTSAQKNPTAFYLCASSIAISWESYGYTFGSGTRLTVV.